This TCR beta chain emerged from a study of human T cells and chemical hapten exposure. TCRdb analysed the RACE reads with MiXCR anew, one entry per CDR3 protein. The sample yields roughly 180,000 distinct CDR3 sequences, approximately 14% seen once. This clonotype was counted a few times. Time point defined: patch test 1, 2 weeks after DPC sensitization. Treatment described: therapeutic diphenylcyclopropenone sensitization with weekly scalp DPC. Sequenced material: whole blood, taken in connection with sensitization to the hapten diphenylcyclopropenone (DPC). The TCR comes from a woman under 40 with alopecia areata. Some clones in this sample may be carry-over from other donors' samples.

The CDR3, as DNA: TGTGCCTCCCAGAGATACAATCAGCCCCAGCATTTT. Translating it yields CASQRYNQPQHF. The rearrangement uses TRBV19 and TRBJ1-5; no clear D gene. V lost 11 bases to trimming and J lost 3 bases, with 11 bases between them. The CDR3 contains 12 residues. The V gene's germline CDR1 is LNHDA and CDR2 SQIVND (reference sequence).